The entry below gives a single T cell receptor beta chain sequence along with its context. Its target is not known. The data were taken from a study of OX40 agonist ivuxolimab in advanced cancers. Study observations and caveats: More expanded clones were found, on average, in CD8+ than in CD4+ T cells. In the 0.1-3.0 mg/kg groups, partial responders showed among the lowest expansion.

The CDR3 totals 16 residues. The germline V and J ends were trimmed by 0 bases and 4 bases, with 15 bases remaining between them. Germline CDR1 and CDR2: LNHNV and YYDKDF (reference sequence). The data were produced by immunoSEQ multiplex PCR, yet TCRdb's version contains in-frame clones alone and is incomplete. This sample has 95,000 to 100,000 clones; roughly 91% occur once, and the top ten carry around 1.6%. This receptor was identified in an adult with an advanced solid tumor such as melanoma, head and neck, liver or kidney cancer. Material: CD4+ or CD8+ T cells sorted from blood, obtained in a trial of the OX40 agonist ivuxolimab. The V gene is TRBV15, the J gene TRBJ1-2; D gene unclear. As DNA, the CDR3 is TGTGCCACCAGCAGAGATAAGGCAGTGCGGGCCTATGGCTACACCTTC. It encodes CATSRDKAVRAYGYTF.